This T cell receptor beta chain was sequenced in a study of blood T cell repertoires in COVID-19. The V end lost 2 bases, the J end lost 0 bases, and 11 bases lay between the germline ends. This CDR3 is 16 amino acids long. Germline V gives CDR1 LGHNA, CDR2 YNFKEQ. Profiling relied on immunoSEQ multiplex PCR, and the TCRdb table lists in-frame clones only, not all of them. The sample carries about 220,000 clones, less than 90% recorded once. Sequences were obtained from peripheral blood. The source is a man aged 25 to 40 with active or convalescent COVID-19. This chain uses TRBV4-2 with TRBJ1-3; no reliable D call. This chain's CDR3 is CASSQREDPSGNTIYF. DNA of the CDR3: TGTGCCAGCAGCCAAAGGGAGGATCCCTCTGGAAACACCATATATTTT.